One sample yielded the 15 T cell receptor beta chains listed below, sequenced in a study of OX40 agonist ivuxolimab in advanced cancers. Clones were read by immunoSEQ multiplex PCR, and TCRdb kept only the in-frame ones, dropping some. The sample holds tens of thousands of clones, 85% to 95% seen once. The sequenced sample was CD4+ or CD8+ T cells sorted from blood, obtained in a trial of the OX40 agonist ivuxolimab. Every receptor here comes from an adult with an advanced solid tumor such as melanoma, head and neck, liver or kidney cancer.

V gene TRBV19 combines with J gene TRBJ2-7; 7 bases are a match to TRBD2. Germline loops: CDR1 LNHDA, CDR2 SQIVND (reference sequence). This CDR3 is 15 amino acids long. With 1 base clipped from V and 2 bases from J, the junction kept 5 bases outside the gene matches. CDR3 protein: CASSIGAGTTYEQYF. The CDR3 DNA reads TGTGCCAGTAGTATAGGGGCAGGGACTACCTACGAGCAGTACTTC.

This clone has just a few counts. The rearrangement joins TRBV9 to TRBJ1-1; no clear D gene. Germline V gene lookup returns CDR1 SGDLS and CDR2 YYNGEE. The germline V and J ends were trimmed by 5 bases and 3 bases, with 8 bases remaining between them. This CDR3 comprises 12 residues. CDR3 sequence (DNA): TGTGCCAGCAGGGGAGAGTACACTGAAGCTTTCTTT. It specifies CASRGEYTEAFF.

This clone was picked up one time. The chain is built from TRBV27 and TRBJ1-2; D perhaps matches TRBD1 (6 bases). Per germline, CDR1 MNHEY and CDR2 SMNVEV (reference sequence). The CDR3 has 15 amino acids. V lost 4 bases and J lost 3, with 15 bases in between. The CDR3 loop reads CASSSGGGGYYGYTF. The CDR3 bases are TGTGCCAGCAGTTCGGGGGGCGGGGGCTACTATGGCTACACCTTC.

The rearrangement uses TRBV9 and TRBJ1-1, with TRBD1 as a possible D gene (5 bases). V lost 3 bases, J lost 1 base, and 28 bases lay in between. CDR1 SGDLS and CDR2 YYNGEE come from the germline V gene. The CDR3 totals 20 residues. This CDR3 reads CASSADLGTEGRNGNTEAFF. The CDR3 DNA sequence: TGTGCCAGCAGCGCAGACCTCGGGACGGAAGGCAGGAACGGGAACACTGAAGCTTTCTTT.

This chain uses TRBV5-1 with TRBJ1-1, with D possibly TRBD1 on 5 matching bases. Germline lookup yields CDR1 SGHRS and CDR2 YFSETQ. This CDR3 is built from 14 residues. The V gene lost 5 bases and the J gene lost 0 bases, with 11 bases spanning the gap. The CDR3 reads CASRLGQVNTEAFF. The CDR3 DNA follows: TGCGCCAGCAGACTCGGACAAGTGAACACTGAAGCTTTCTTT.

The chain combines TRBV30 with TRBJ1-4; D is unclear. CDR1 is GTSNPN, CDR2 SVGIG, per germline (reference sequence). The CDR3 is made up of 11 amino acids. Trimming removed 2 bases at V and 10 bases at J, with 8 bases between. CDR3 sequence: CAWSYPGKLFF. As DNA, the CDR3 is TGTGCCTGGAGTTACCCGGGAAAACTGTTTTTT. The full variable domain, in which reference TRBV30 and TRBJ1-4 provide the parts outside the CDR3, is SQTIHQWPATLVQPVGSPLSLECTVEGTSNPNLYWYRQAAGRGLQLLFYSVGIGQISSEVPQNLSASRPQDRQFILSSKKLLLSDSGFYLCAWSYPGKLFFGSGTQLSVL.

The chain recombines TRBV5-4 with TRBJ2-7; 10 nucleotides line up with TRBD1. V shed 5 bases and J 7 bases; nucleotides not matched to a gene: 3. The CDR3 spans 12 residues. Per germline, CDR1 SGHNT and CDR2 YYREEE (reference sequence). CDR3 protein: CASRRTGGEQYF. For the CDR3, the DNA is TGTGCCAGCAGACGGACAGGGGGTGAGCAGTACTTC.

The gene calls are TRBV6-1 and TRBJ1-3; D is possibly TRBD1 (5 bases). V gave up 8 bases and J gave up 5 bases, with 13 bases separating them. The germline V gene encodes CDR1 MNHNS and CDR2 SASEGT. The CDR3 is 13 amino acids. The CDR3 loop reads CASGGERRNTIYF. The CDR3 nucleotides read TGTGCCAGCGGGGGGGAAAGAAGAAACACCATATATTTT.

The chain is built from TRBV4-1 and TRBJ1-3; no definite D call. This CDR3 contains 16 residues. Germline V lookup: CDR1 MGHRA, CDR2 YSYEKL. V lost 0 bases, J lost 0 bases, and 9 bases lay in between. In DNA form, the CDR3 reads TGCGCCAGCAGCCAAGAAATCCGGAGCTCTGGAAACACCATATATTTT. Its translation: CASSQEIRSSGNTIYF.

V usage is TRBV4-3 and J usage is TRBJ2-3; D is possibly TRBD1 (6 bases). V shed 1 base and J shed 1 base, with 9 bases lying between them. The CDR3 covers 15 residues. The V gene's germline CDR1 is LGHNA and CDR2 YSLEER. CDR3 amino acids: CASSQVYRGTDTQYF. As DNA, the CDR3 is TGCGCCAGCAGCCAAGTTTACAGGGGCACAGATACGCAGTATTTT.

The CDR3 coding sequence is TGTGCCAGCAGACCGACAGGAATCAACTATGGCTACACCTTC. As protein: CASRPTGINYGYTF. This chain connects TRBV6-1 to TRBJ1-2, with D possibly matching TRBD1 (6 bases). V lost 6 bases and J lost 2, with 13 bases in between. The CDR3 extends over 14 amino acids. The germline V gene encodes CDR1 MNHNS and CDR2 SASEGT.

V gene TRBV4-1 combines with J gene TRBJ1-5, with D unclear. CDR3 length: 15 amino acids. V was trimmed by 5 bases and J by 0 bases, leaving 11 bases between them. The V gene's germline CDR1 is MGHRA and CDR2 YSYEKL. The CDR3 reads CASSIRADSNQPQHF. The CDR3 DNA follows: TGCGCCAGCAGCATCCGAGCGGATAGCAATCAGCCCCAGCATTTT.

The CDR3 region has the DNA TGTGCCAGCAGCGTATACCCAGCGGGCCGACAAGAGACCCAGTACTTC. Its protein product is CASSVYPAGRQETQYF. The chain joins TRBV9 to TRBJ2-5; TRBD2 might be the D (6 bases). The CDR3 loop spans 16 amino acids. V lost 1 base to trimming and J lost 2 bases, with 15 bases between them. Germline V gene lookup returns CDR1 SGDLS and CDR2 YYNGEE.

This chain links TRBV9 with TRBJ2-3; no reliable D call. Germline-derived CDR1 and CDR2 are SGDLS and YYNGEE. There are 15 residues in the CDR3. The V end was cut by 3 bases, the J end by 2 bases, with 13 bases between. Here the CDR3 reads CASSGSIGFTDTQYF. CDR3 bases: TGTGCCAGCAGCGGCTCCATAGGGTTCACAGATACGCAGTATTTT. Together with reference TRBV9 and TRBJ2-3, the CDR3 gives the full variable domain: DSGVTQTPKHLITATGQRVTLRCSPRSGDLSVYWYQQSLDQGLQFLIQYYNGEERAKGNILERFSAQQFPDLHSELNLSSLELGDSALYFCASSGSIGFTDTQYFGPGTRLTVL.

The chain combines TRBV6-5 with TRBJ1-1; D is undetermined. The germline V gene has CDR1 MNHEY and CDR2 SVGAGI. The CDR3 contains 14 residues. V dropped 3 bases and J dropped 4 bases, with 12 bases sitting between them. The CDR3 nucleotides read TGTGCCAGCAGTTATTCTGACGGAGTCACTGAAGCTTTCTTT. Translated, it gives CASSYSDGVTEAFF.